This T cell receptor (beta chain) was observed in a study of OX40 agonist ivuxolimab in advanced cancers. Comments on this clone: The antigen remains undetermined.

The method was immunoSEQ multiplex PCR; TCRdb's version includes in-frame clones alone and lacks a portion of them. Of about 110,000 clones in the sample, approximately 89% were seen once. The study's findings and limits: Still undetermined is the antigen specificity of the expanded peripheral T cells. On average, a greater number of expanded clones characterised CD8+ T cells relative to CD4+.

The receptor's source is an adult with an advanced solid tumor such as melanoma, head and neck, liver or kidney cancer. The specimen was CD4+ or CD8+ T cells sorted from blood, collected in a trial of the OX40 agonist ivuxolimab.

The chain's CDR3 is CASSLSGAAGANVLTF. Written as DNA, the CDR3 is TGCGCCAGCAGCTTGTCAGGGGCGGCTGGGGCCAACGTCCTGACTTTC. V is TRBV5-1 and J is TRBJ2-6; perhaps TRBD1 as D (6 bases). V lost 1 base to trimming and J lost 2 bases, with 10 bases between them. Germline CDR1 and CDR2: SGHRS and YFSETQ. CDR3 length equals 16 residues.